This is a list of T cell receptor beta chains from one sample in a study of response to subunit inactivated influenza vaccine. Using its own MiXCR run on the RT-PCR reads, TCRdb lists one record per CDR3 protein. The top ten clones hold approximately 14% of a sample with about 520,000 distinct CDR3 sequences, around 7.7% of them seen once. The sample was PBMCs from blood, taken about 23 months after vaccination. These receptors all come from a man between 50 and 69 years old who received an inactivated influenza vaccine. CDR3s include the opening cysteine and the closing phenylalanine or tryptophan. The order of the fields is CDR3 DNA, CDR3 protein, D gene, J gene, V gene, clone size. D genes are given only for firm matches. For some rows the clone size is stated as once, few or many, or as a class when expanded; others skip it.

CDR3 DNA: TGTGCCAGCAGCTTAGCAGGCCAGGGATTTCAGCCCCAGCATTTT; CDR3 protein: CASSLAGQGFQPQHF; D gene: .; J gene: TRBJ1-5; V gene: TRBV7-2; clone size: .
CDR3 DNA: TGTGCCAGCAGTCATGGCAGACTTTTATGGGATACGCAGTATTTT; CDR3 protein: CASSHGRLLWDTQYF; D gene: .; J gene: TRBJ2-3; V gene: TRBV3-1; clone size: .
CDR3 DNA: TGTGCCAGCAGCTTAACCCAGGGACGGTACGAGCAGTACTTC; CDR3 protein: CASSLTQGRYEQYF; D gene: .; J gene: TRBJ2-7; V gene: TRBV11-2; clone size: many
CDR3 DNA: TGTGCCAGCAGCTTAGGACAGGGGGATGGAAAACTGTTTTTT; CDR3 protein: CASSLGQGDGKLFF; D gene: TRBD1; J gene: TRBJ1-4; V gene: TRBV7-9; clone size: few
CDR3 DNA: TGTGCCAGCTCACCTTCAGGGGGCGCCACCTATGGCTACACCTTC; CDR3 protein: CASSPSGGATYGYTF; D gene: TRBD1; J gene: TRBJ1-2; V gene: TRBV18; clone size: few
CDR3 DNA: TGCAGTGCTATCCGGGGGGGGAACCAAGAGACCCAGTACTTC; CDR3 protein: CSAIRGGNQETQYF; D gene: TRBD2; J gene: TRBJ2-5; V gene: TRBV20-1; clone size: few
CDR3 DNA: TGTGCCAGCAGGACCGAACAGGGGGCCGGGGGCTACACCTTC; CDR3 protein: CASRTEQGAGGYTF; D gene: TRBD1; J gene: TRBJ1-2; V gene: TRBV25-1; clone size: .
CDR3 DNA: TGCGCCAGCAGCCAGGGACTGAACACCGGGGAGCTGTTTTTT; CDR3 protein: CASSQGLNTGELFF; D gene: .; J gene: TRBJ2-2; V gene: TRBV4-3; clone size: many
CDR3 DNA: TGTGCCAGGAGCCAGTCAGCGGGACAAAGAGAGACCCAGTACTTC; CDR3 protein: CARSQSAGQRETQYF; D gene: .; J gene: TRBJ2-5; V gene: TRBV4-2; clone size: .
CDR3 DNA: TGTGCCAGCAGCTTATCTTGGGACAGGAGAAATGAAAAACTGTTTTTT; CDR3 protein: CASSLSWDRRNEKLFF; D gene: TRBD1; J gene: TRBJ1-4; V gene: TRBV7-9; clone size: .
CDR3 DNA: TGTGCCAGCAGCGTAGGGGGACAGAACACCGGGGAGCTGTTTTTT; CDR3 protein: CASSVGGQNTGELFF; D gene: .; J gene: TRBJ2-2; V gene: TRBV9; clone size: few
CDR3 DNA: TGCGCCAGCAGCCAAGAACAACGCCCGGAGACCGGGGAGCTGTTTTTT; CDR3 protein: CASSQEQRPETGELFF; D gene: .; J gene: TRBJ2-2; V gene: TRBV4-3; clone size: .
CDR3 DNA: TGTGCCACCAGCAGGGACAGCTCCTACGAGCAGTACTTC; CDR3 protein: CATSRDSSYEQYF; D gene: .; J gene: TRBJ2-7; V gene: TRBV15; clone size: .
CDR3 DNA: TGTGCCAGCAGCCCCGTGGGTGGCAATCAGCCCCAGCATTTT; CDR3 protein: CASSPVGGNQPQHF; D gene: .; J gene: TRBJ1-5; V gene: TRBV27; clone size: many
CDR3 DNA: TGTGCCAGCAGCAGGACTAGCGTAGAAGAGACCCAGTACTTC; CDR3 protein: CASSRTSVEETQYF; D gene: TRBD2; J gene: TRBJ2-5; V gene: TRBV6-1; clone size: .
CDR3 DNA: TGTGCCAGCAGTTACCAGGACAGCATGAACACTGAAGCTTTCTTT; CDR3 protein: CASSYQDSMNTEAFF; D gene: .; J gene: TRBJ1-1; V gene: TRBV6-5; clone size: .
CDR3 DNA: TGTGCCAGCAGTCGAGGGGTCCCGAGCGAGCAGTACTTC; CDR3 protein: CASSRGVPSEQYF; D gene: .; J gene: TRBJ2-7; V gene: TRBV12-3/TRBV12-4; clone size: .
CDR3 DNA: TGCGCCAGCAGCCAAGACGGGAGGGGAACTGAAGCTTTCTTT; CDR3 protein: CASSQDGRGTEAFF; D gene: .; J gene: TRBJ1-1; V gene: TRBV4-3; clone size: .
CDR3 DNA: TGCAGCATACGGTCGAGAGGCTACACCTTC; CDR3 protein: CSIRSRGYTF; D gene: .; J gene: TRBJ1-2; V gene: TRBV29-1; clone size: few
CDR3 DNA: TGCGCCAGCGGGACTAGTGCTGATACGCAGTATTTT; CDR3 protein: CASGTSADTQYF; D gene: TRBD2; J gene: TRBJ2-3; V gene: TRBV10-2; clone size: many
CDR3 DNA: TGTGCCAGCAGCTTAGTTGCGGGGGGCGCAGAGACCCAGTACTTC; CDR3 protein: CASSLVAGGAETQYF; D gene: TRBD2; J gene: TRBJ2-5; V gene: TRBV7-2; clone size: many
CDR3 DNA: TGTGCCAGTAGGGGACCCGAGTCCTCTGGGGCCAACGTCCTGACTTTC; CDR3 protein: CASRGPESSGANVLTF; D gene: .; J gene: TRBJ2-6; V gene: TRBV19; clone size: few
CDR3 DNA: TGTGCCAGCAGCTCGAGGACCGCCGTGACCCAGTACTTC; CDR3 protein: CASSSRTAVTQYF; D gene: .; J gene: TRBJ2-5; V gene: TRBV7-9; clone size: .
CDR3 DNA: TGTGCCACCAGCACGACAGTACCCGAAGGGACTTTCTTT; CDR3 protein: CATSTTVPEGTFF; D gene: .; J gene: TRBJ1-1; V gene: TRBV15; clone size: .
CDR3 DNA: TGTGCCAGCAGCCGACAGGATTACTCTGGAAACACCATATATTTT; CDR3 protein: CASSRQDYSGNTIYF; D gene: .; J gene: TRBJ1-3; V gene: TRBV11-2; clone size: few
CDR3 DNA: TGCAGTGCTAAAGTAAGGACAGAGTTATACGAGCAGTACTTC; CDR3 protein: CSAKVRTELYEQYF; D gene: .; J gene: TRBJ2-7; V gene: TRBV20-1; clone size: .
CDR3 DNA: TGTGCCAGCAGTTTATGGGGCAGGAACACTGAAGCTTTCTTT; CDR3 protein: CASSLWGRNTEAFF; D gene: .; J gene: TRBJ1-1; V gene: TRBV28; clone size: many
CDR3 DNA: TGTGCCAGCAGTCAATTGACAGGACGAACCTACAATGAGCAGCTCTTC; CDR3 protein: CASSQLTGRTYNEQLF; D gene: .; J gene: TRBJ2-1; V gene: TRBV6-2/TRBV6-3; clone size: .
CDR3 DNA: TGTGCCAGCAGCCGTCAGGGTCACACTGAAGCTTTCTTT; CDR3 protein: CASSRQGHTEAFF; D gene: .; J gene: TRBJ1-1; V gene: TRBV3-1; clone size: many
CDR3 DNA: TGTGCCAGCAGTCCCTCGATAAAAAATCAGCCCCAGCATTTT; CDR3 protein: CASSPSIKNQPQHF; D gene: .; J gene: TRBJ1-5; V gene: TRBV6-5; clone size: many
CDR3 DNA: TGCAGTGCTAGACAGACGGGTCGATCCTCGCAGTACTTC; CDR3 protein: CSARQTGRSSQYF; D gene: .; J gene: TRBJ2-7; V gene: TRBV20-1; clone size: many
CDR3 DNA: TGTGCCAGCACCCCGGACAGGATCTCCTACGAGCAGTACTTC; CDR3 protein: CASTPDRISYEQYF; D gene: TRBD1; J gene: TRBJ2-7; V gene: TRBV7-2; clone size: many
CDR3 DNA: TGCAGTGCTAGAGATGTGGGAGGGGGCTACACCTTC; CDR3 protein: CSARDVGGGYTF; D gene: .; J gene: TRBJ1-2; V gene: TRBV20-1; clone size: .
CDR3 DNA: TGTGCCAGCAGCCTACAGGGGGCAAAGTACCAAGAGACCCAGTACTTC; CDR3 protein: CASSLQGAKYQETQYF; D gene: TRBD1; J gene: TRBJ2-5; V gene: TRBV14; clone size: many
CDR3 DNA: TGTGCCAGCAGGACGGGGGCGAACACTGAAGCTTTCTTT; CDR3 protein: CASRTGANTEAFF; D gene: .; J gene: TRBJ1-1; V gene: TRBV12-3/TRBV12-4; clone size: .
CDR3 DNA: TGCAGTGCTAGAGAGTTTAGCGGGATGAGCTCCTACAATGAGCAGTTCTTC; CDR3 protein: CSAREFSGMSSYNEQFF; D gene: TRBD2; J gene: TRBJ2-1; V gene: TRBV20-1; clone size: .
CDR3 DNA: TGTGCCAGCTTGGCGGGGGACACTGAAGCTTTCTTT; CDR3 protein: CASLAGDTEAFF; D gene: .; J gene: TRBJ1-1; V gene: TRBV12-3/TRBV12-4; clone size: many
CDR3 DNA: TGCGCCAGCAGCCGAGATAGCGGGAGTAACGAGCAGTACTTC; CDR3 protein: CASSRDSGSNEQYF; D gene: TRBD2; J gene: TRBJ2-7; V gene: TRBV4-3; clone size: .
CDR3 DNA: TGTGCCAGCAGCCTAGTGGGACTAGCGGTCTACAATGAGCAGTTCTTC; CDR3 protein: CASSLVGLAVYNEQFF; D gene: TRBD2; J gene: TRBJ2-1; V gene: TRBV7-2; clone size: .
CDR3 DNA: TGCAGTGCCCATCTGGGGAGGGGGGCTAACTATGGCTACACCTTC; CDR3 protein: CSAHLGRGANYGYTF; D gene: .; J gene: TRBJ1-2; V gene: TRBV20-1; clone size: .
CDR3 DNA: TGTGCCAGCAGCTTATCACAGGGGAATTCACCCCTCCACTTT; CDR3 protein: CASSLSQGNSPLHF; D gene: TRBD1; J gene: TRBJ1-6; V gene: TRBV7-2; clone size: .
CDR3 DNA: TGTGCCAGCGGAATGTGGGGGGGCCTCCAAGAGACCCAGTACTTC; CDR3 protein: CASGMWGGLQETQYF; D gene: .; J gene: TRBJ2-5; V gene: TRBV12-3/TRBV12-4; clone size: many
CDR3 DNA: TGTGCCACCAGTCGCGGACTAGCGGACCTCAATGAGCAGTTCTTC; CDR3 protein: CATSRGLADLNEQFF; D gene: TRBD2; J gene: TRBJ2-1; V gene: TRBV15; clone size: .
CDR3 DNA: TGCGCCAGCAGCCAAGCGCGGGAGCCTAGCACAGATACGCAGTATTTT; CDR3 protein: CASSQAREPSTDTQYF; D gene: TRBD2; J gene: TRBJ2-3; V gene: TRBV4-3; clone size: few
CDR3 DNA: TGTGCCAGCAGCCAAGCGACCAGGAGGGAGACCCAGTACTTC; CDR3 protein: CASSQATRRETQYF; D gene: .; J gene: TRBJ2-5; V gene: TRBV3-1; clone size: .
CDR3 DNA: TGCGCCAGCAGATCGGTCCAAGAGGGAACTCACGAGCAGTACTTC; CDR3 protein: CASRSVQEGTHEQYF; D gene: .; J gene: TRBJ2-7; V gene: TRBV5-1; clone size: many
CDR3 DNA: TGTGCCACCAGCAGTGGACTTAATATGATCTACGAGCAGTACTTC; CDR3 protein: CATSSGLNMIYEQYF; D gene: .; J gene: TRBJ2-7; V gene: TRBV15; clone size: .
CDR3 DNA: TGTGCCAGCAGCTCCACTGAGGCTGGTACGCAGTATTTT; CDR3 protein: CASSSTEAGTQYF; D gene: .; J gene: TRBJ2-3; V gene: TRBV7-6; clone size: few
CDR3 DNA: TGTGCCAGCAGTTTACAGAGTAACACTGAAGCTTTCTTT; CDR3 protein: CASSLQSNTEAFF; D gene: .; J gene: TRBJ1-1; V gene: TRBV27; clone size: few
CDR3 DNA: TGTGCCAGCAGCCAAGGGATTGGACAGTACTTC; CDR3 protein: CASSQGIGQYF; D gene: .; J gene: TRBJ2-7; V gene: TRBV5-6; clone size: many
CDR3 DNA: TGTGCCAGCAGCTTTGAACGGGGGGAGTCAACCCAGTACTTC; CDR3 protein: CASSFERGESTQYF; D gene: TRBD2; J gene: TRBJ2-5; V gene: TRBV5-8; clone size: many
CDR3 DNA: TGCAGTGCTAGAGAAGAAAGTAGGGGCTACACCTTC; CDR3 protein: CSAREESRGYTF; D gene: .; J gene: TRBJ1-2; V gene: TRBV20-1; clone size: .
CDR3 DNA: TGTGCCAGCAGTGAATCCCCGGGCATCGTGAACACTGAAGCTTTCTTT; CDR3 protein: CASSESPGIVNTEAFF; D gene: .; J gene: TRBJ1-1; V gene: TRBV6-1; clone size: .
CDR3 DNA: TGTGCCAGCAGTCTACGTGAATTTCTGTTGGGGAACGAAAAACTGTTTTTT; CDR3 protein: CASSLREFLLGNEKLFF; D gene: .; J gene: TRBJ1-4; V gene: TRBV28; clone size: few
CDR3 DNA: TGTGCCAGCAGCCAAGCCTACTATACAGGGGGCGGGGAGACCCAGTACTTC; CDR3 protein: CASSQAYYTGGGETQYF; D gene: TRBD1; J gene: TRBJ2-5; V gene: TRBV4-2; clone size: .
CDR3 DNA: TGTGCCAGCAGTTTGTTCAGGCAAACCCAAGAGACCCAGTACTTC; CDR3 protein: CASSLFRQTQETQYF; D gene: .; J gene: TRBJ2-5; V gene: TRBV12-3/TRBV12-4; clone size: many